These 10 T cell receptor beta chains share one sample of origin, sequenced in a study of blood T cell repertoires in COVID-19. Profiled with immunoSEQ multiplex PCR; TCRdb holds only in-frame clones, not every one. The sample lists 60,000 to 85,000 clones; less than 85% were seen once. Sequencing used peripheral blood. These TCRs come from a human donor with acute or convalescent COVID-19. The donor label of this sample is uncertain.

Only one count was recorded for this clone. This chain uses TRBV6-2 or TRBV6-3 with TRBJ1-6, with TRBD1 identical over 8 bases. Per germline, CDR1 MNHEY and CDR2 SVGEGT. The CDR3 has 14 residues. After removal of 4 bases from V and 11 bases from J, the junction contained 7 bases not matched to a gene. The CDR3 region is CASSFRQGTPPLHF. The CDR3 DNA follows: TGTGCCAGCAGTTTCCGACAGGGGACGCCACCCCTCCACTTT.

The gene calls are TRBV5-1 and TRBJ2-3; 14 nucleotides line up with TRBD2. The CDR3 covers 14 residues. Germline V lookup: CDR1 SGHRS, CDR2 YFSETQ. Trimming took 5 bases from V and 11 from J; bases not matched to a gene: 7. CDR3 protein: CASRLGLAGGEQYF. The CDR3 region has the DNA TGCGCCAGCAGGTTAGGACTAGCGGGGGGAGAGCAGTATTTT.

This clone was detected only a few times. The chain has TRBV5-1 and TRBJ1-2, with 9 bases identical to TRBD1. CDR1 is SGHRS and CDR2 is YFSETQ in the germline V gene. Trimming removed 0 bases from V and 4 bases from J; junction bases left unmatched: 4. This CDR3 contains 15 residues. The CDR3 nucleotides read TGCGCCAGCAGCTTGGGGGACAGGGAAGGCTATGGCTACACCTTC. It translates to CASSLGDREGYGYTF.

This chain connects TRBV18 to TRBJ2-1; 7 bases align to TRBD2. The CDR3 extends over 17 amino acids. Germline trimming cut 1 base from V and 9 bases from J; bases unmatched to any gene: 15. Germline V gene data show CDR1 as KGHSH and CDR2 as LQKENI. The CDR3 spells CASSPLPLGGRMVEQFF. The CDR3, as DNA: TGTGCCAGCTCACCACTCCCCCTAGGCGGGAGAATGGTTGAGCAGTTCTTC.

As DNA, the CDR3 is TGTGCCAGCAGCCAAGACAGTGATAATTCACCCCTCCACTTT. It codes for CASSQDSDNSPLHF. The chain uses TRBV7-9 and TRBJ1-6, with D perhaps TRBD1 (5 bases). The V gene's germline CDR1 is SEHNR and CDR2 FQNEAQ (reference sequence). V was clipped by 5 bases and J by 5 bases, with 10 bases between them. The CDR3 runs to 14 residues.

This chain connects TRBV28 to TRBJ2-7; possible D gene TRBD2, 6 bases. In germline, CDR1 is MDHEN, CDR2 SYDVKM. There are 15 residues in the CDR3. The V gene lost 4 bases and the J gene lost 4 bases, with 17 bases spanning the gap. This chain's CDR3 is CASSSSSGGVYEQYF. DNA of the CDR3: TGTGCCAGCAGTTCCAGCTCCGGAGGGGTGTACGAGCAGTACTTC.

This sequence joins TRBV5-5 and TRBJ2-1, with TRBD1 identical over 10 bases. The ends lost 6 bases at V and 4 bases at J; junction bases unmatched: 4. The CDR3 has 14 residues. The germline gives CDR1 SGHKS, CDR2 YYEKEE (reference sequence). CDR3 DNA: TGTGCCAGCACCGCGGGACAGGGGTACAATGAGCAGTTCTTC. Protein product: CASTAGQGYNEQFF.

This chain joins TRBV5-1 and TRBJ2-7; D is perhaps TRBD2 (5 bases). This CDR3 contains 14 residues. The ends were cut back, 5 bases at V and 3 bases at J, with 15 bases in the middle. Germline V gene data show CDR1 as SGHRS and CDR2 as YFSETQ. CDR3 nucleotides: TGCGCCAGCAGATTCATGACCGGGAACTACGAGCAGTACTTC. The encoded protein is CASRFMTGNYEQYF.

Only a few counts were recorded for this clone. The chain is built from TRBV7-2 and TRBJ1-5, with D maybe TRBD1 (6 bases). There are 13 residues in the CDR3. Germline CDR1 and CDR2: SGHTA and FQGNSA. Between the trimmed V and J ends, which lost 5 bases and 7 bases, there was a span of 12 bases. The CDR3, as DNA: TGTGCCAGCAGCACCTGGACAGCACAGCCCCAGCATTTT. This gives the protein CASSTWTAQPQHF.

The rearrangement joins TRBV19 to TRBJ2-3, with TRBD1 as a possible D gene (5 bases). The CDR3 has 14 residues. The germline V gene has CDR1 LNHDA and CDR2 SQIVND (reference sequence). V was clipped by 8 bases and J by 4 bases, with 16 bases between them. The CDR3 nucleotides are TGTGCCAGTTGGTCAGGGCCGCCAGCAGATACGCAGTATTTT. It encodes CASWSGPPADTQYF.